This T cell receptor beta chain was sequenced during a study of CD4+ T cells in melanoma. Using immunoSEQ multiplex PCR, the repertoire was profiled, and TCRdb retains in-frame clones only, with some absent. The sample consists of around 4,800 clones, around three fifths of them appearing once. In this sample, this clone is medium-sized. The germline gives CDR1 MNHNY, CDR2 SVGAGI (reference sequence). The CDR3 runs 15 residues. V gave up 0 bases and J gave up 7 bases, with 16 bases separating them. This receptor was identified in a human donor with melanoma. This chain connects TRBV6-6 to TRBJ2-7; possible D gene TRBD2, 6 bases. The sample consisted of cells from a culture (not recorded whether cultured in vitro). This chain's CDR3 is CASSYSSSGVMEQYF. The CDR3, as DNA: TGTGCCAGCAGTTACTCGAGTTCGGGAGTCATGGAGCAGTACTTC.